What follows are 10 T cell receptor beta chains derived from one specimen sequenced in a study of blood T cells in healthy people across ages. Alongside a J-beta primer mix, a sample-barcoded 5' primer served in a second PCR lasting roughly 7 to 12 cycles. A single record per CDR3 protein comes from TCRdb applying MiXCR to the 5' RACE reads. The sample holds more than 650,000 distinct CDR3 sequences, 50% to 65% seen once. Sequenced sample: blood. All receptors come from an elderly man in good health.

This clonotype was counted a few times. This rearrangement joins TRBV27 to TRBJ1-1; weak D call: TRBD1 (5 bases). CDR1 is MNHEY and CDR2 is SMNVEV in the germline V gene (reference sequence). The CDR3 is 15 amino acids. Trimming took off 5 bases at V and 4 bases at J, with 17 bases between the two ends. CDR3 sequence: CASSVRDGRVTEAFF. The CDR3 DNA follows: TGTGCCAGCAGTGTCCGGGACGGGAGGGTCACTGAAGCTTTCTTT.

The V and J genes are TRBV4-1 and TRBJ2-4; D may correspond to TRBD1 or TRBD2 (5 bases each). Gene TRBJ2-7 matches the end of the DNA better, so the J call may be wrong. Germline CDR1 reads MGHRA; CDR2 reads YSYEKL. This CDR3 is 13 amino acids long. The CDR3 DNA is TGCGCCAGCAGCCGAGGGGTAGCTCTCGAGCAGTACTTC. Translating it yields CASSRGVALEQYF.

This clonotype was seen a single time. This chain's CDR3 is CASLAYRGLYYNEQFF. CDR3 nucleotides: TGTGCCAGCTTAGCGTACAGGGGCCTATACTACAATGAGCAGTTCTTC. The V and J genes are TRBV25-1 and TRBJ2-1; 7 bases align to TRBD1. Germline CDR1 reads MGHDK; CDR2 reads SYGVNS. V shed 8 bases and J 3 bases; nucleotides not matched to a gene: 13. This CDR3 region has 16 residues.

This rearrangement joins TRBV5-1 to TRBJ2-7, with D perhaps TRBD2 (5 bases). The length of the CDR3 is 14 residues. Germline CDR1 and CDR2: SGHRS and YFSETQ. V was shortened by 4 bases and J by 4 bases, with 15 bases between the two germline ends. CDR3 loop: CASSHGRGIYEQYF. The CDR3 DNA follows: TGCGCCAGCAGCCATGGTCGGGGAATATACGAGCAGTACTTC.

The genes are TRBV5-5 and TRBJ2-7; TRBD2 aligns across 11 bases. CDR1 is SGHKS and CDR2 is YYEKEE in the germline V gene (reference sequence). V was clipped by 0 bases and J by 2 bases; unmatched bases: 7. This CDR3 is built from 17 residues. The CDR3: CASSLGTSGHKTYEQYF. The DNA for the CDR3 is TGTGCCAGCAGCTTGGGGACTAGCGGGCACAAAACCTACGAGCAGTACTTC.

This clonotype was found a few times. J is TRBJ2-3 and V is TRBV4-2; a weak D match, TRBD2 (6 bases). CDR1 is LGHNA and CDR2 is YNFKEQ in the germline V gene. V dropped 1 base and J dropped 5 bases, with 10 bases sitting between them. There are 14 residues in the CDR3. CDR3 in DNA: TGTGCCAGCAGCCAAGCAGGGAGGATAGATACGCAGTATTTT. This sequence encodes CASSQAGRIDTQYF.

This clonotype was counted only a few times. This may come from a read error, since a much larger clone is one base off. The V gene is TRBV12-3 or TRBV12-4, the J gene TRBJ2-7, with D possibly called TRBD1 or TRBD2 (5 bases each). The CDR3 sequence is 15 residues long. V was trimmed by 6 bases and J by 2 bases, leaving 17 bases between them. The CDR3 is CASRPGRAATYEQYF. In nucleotides, the CDR3 is TGTGCCAGCAGGCCGGGACGAGCGGCTACCTACGAGCAGTACTTC.

This chain joins TRBV11-2 and TRBJ1-4; D is undetermined. This CDR3 is 14 amino acids long. From germline, CDR1 is SGHAT and CDR2 FQNNGV. V was cut by 2 bases and J by 8 bases, with 12 bases left in between. CDR3 DNA sequence: TGTGCCAGCAGCTTACGGGGAACTGGAGAAAAACTGTTTTTT. This gives the protein CASSLRGTGEKLFF.

The CDR3 sequence is CASTYPRGNYGYTF. CDR3 DNA sequence: TGTGCCAGCACCTATCCTAGGGGAAACTATGGCTACACCTTC. The J gene is TRBJ1-2, the V gene TRBV7-2, with D possibly matching TRBD1 (5 bases). Trimming stripped 7 bases from V and 2 bases from J, with 14 bases between. Per the germline V gene, CDR1 is SGHTA and CDR2 is FQGNSA. The CDR3 has 14 amino acids.

The rearrangement joins TRBV11-3 to TRBJ2-7; unclear D gene. Germline loops: CDR1 SGHNT, CDR2 YENEEA. The CDR3 is 16 amino acids. The V and J ends lost 7 bases and 3 bases respectively, with 22 bases between them. The CDR3 DNA reads as TGTGCCAGCACTCGGCATCCCTTCGCGCGCGACTACGAGCAGTACTTC. Its protein is CASTRHPFARDYEQYF.